The 13 T cell receptor beta chains presented below share a single source sample, sequenced in a study of blood T cells in healthy people across ages (dated by TCRdb to the mid-2010s). The library relied on 5' RACE. This sample was sequenced with an Illumina HiSeq 2500. A second PCR of about 7 to 12 cycles was run with a J-beta primer mix and a sample-barcoded 5' primer. Using fastp trimming at Q25 and MiXCR clonotype assembly, TCRdb reanalyzed the public sequencing data and kept in-frame beta chains. Each CDR3 protein appears once, grouped with its most common genes and DNA. Present in this sample are about a million distinct CDR3 sequences, roughly 50% of which were seen just once. The top ten clones comprise about a fifth of the sample. Sequencing was done on a sample of blood. All receptors come from a woman aged 60-70 years in good health.

This clonotype occurred many times. CDR3: CSAPRGSGNSPLHF. The CDR3 DNA reads TGCAGTGCCCCGCGGGGGTCCGGGAATTCACCCCTCCACTTT. The rearrangement joins TRBV20-1 to TRBJ1-6; D perhaps matches TRBD1 (5 bases). Trimming removed 6 bases at V and 7 bases at J, with 16 bases between. The CDR3 contains 14 residues. In germline, CDR1 is DFQATT, CDR2 SNEGSKA (reference sequence).

The rearrangement joins TRBV20-1 to TRBJ1-1, with D perhaps matching TRBD1 (6 bases). CDR3 length: 16 residues. V was cut by 1 base and J by 0 bases, with 15 bases left in between. From germline, CDR1 is DFQATT and CDR2 SNEGSKA (reference sequence). CDR3 nucleotide sequence: TGCAGTGCTAGAGGCTTTTTTACAGGGATGAACACTGAAGCTTTCTTT. Encoded protein: CSARGFFTGMNTEAFF.

The chain carries TRBV5-5 and TRBJ2-1, with 7 bases fitting TRBD2. This CDR3 region has 17 residues. Germline V gives CDR1 SGHKS, CDR2 YYEKEE (reference sequence). V dropped 5 bases and J dropped 0; count of bases not matched to a gene: 11. The CDR3: CASRTGGAISSYNEQFF. The CDR3 DNA reads TGTGCCAGCAGGACGGGAGGAGCGATCAGCTCCTACAATGAGCAGTTCTTC.

This chain links TRBV12-3 or TRBV12-4 with TRBJ2-3, with D possibly being TRBD2 (5 bases). CDR3 length: 12 amino acids. Trimming left V 11 bases short and J 4 bases short, with 13 bases between. The CDR3 DNA sequence: TGTGCCTCCGGGAACGGGGCAGATACGCAGTATTTT. This translates into CASGNGADTQYF.

The table lists this clonotype with a few counts. The gene calls are TRBV21-1 and TRBJ2-5; the D call in the table, TRBD1, was not verified against the DNA. TRBV21-1 is annotated as a pseudogene. This CDR3 region has 17 residues. CDR3 sequence reads: CASSKAPEVTRVETQYF. CDR3 sequence (DNA): TGTGCCAGCAGCAAAGCCCCTGAGGTCACCCGGGTGGAGACCCAGTACTTC.

Points on this clonotype: One end of the junction does not line up with germline, which may come from a read error. This chain joins TRBV7-2 and TRBJ2-7; D ambiguous. The CDR3 is 16 amino acids. Per the germline V gene, CDR1 is SGHTA and CDR2 is FQGNSA. The CDR3 nucleotides read TGTGCCAGCAGCTTAATTCAAGGAAGACGCTCCCACGAGCAGTACTTC. Translated: CASSLIQGRRSHEQYF. Full variable domain (rest looked up from reference TRBV7-2 and TRBJ2-7): GAGVSQSPSNKVTEKGKDVELRCDPISGHTALYWYRQSLGQGLEFLIYFQGNSAPDKSGLPSDRFSAERTGGSVSTLTIQRTQQEDSAVYLCASSLIQGRRSHEQYFGPGTRLTVT.

As to this clonotype: The junction and the germline gene differ at one end; a read error may be behind it. The CDR3, as DNA: TGTGCCAGCAGCCGGATGAGCGGGAATGGGCAGTTCTTC. Translating gives CASSRMSGNGQFF. The chain employs TRBV7-9 and TRBJ2-1, with TRBD2 matching over 7 bases. This CDR3 comprises 13 residues. Germline V gene data show CDR1 as SEHNR and CDR2 as FQNEAQ (reference sequence).

In its sample, this clonotype was seen a few times. The chain combines TRBV4-1 with TRBJ2-7; D call uncertain. CDR3 length: 15 residues. Germline CDR1 reads MGHRA; CDR2 reads YSYEKL. Trimming took 5 bases from V and 2 from J, leaving 16 bases between them. DNA for the CDR3: TGCGCCAGCAGCTCCAGTCGGGTTCCACCCTACGAGCAGTACTTC. Encoded protein: CASSSSRVPPYEQYF.

A few counts support this clonotype. The chain links TRBV4-1 to TRBJ2-5, with D perhaps matching TRBD2 (5 bases). CDR1 and CDR2 (germline): MGHRA, YSYEKL. Trimming stripped 2 bases from V and 2 bases from J, with 15 bases between. The CDR3 length is 16 residues. The chain's CDR3 is CASSQPVGSGQETQYF. The CDR3 bases are TGCGCCAGCAGCCAACCGGTGGGGTCGGGACAAGAGACCCAGTACTTC.

This clonotype was observed many times. V is TRBV18 and J is TRBJ2-1, with D tentatively TRBD1 (6 bases). Per germline, CDR1 KGHSH and CDR2 LQKENI. This CDR3 has 13 amino acids. The V gene lost 5 bases and the J gene lost 5 bases, with 10 bases spanning the gap. The DNA of the CDR3 is TGTGCCAGCTCAAGGGACAATAACAATGAGCAGTTCTTC. Protein product: CASSRDNNNEQFF.

This clonotype was recorded at least ten times. The chain carries TRBV4-1 and TRBJ2-7, with a tentative D call TRBD2 (5 bases). The V and J ends lost 6 bases and 2 bases respectively, with 11 bases between them. Germline values: CDR1 MGHRA, CDR2 YSYEKL. This CDR3 comprises 13 residues. The CDR3 is CASSPGRAYEQYF. Written as DNA, the CDR3 is TGCGCCAGCAGTCCTGGGAGAGCCTACGAGCAGTACTTC.

This clonotype was seen more than once but under ten times. V and J are TRBV28 and TRBJ2-7; TRBD1 or TRBD2 may be the D gene (5 bases each). Germline values: CDR1 MDHEN, CDR2 SYDVKM. V lost 6 bases and J lost 6, with 12 bases in between. The CDR3 spans 12 residues. The CDR3 DNA follows: TGTGCCAGCAGACTCCCGGGGACCGAGCAGTACTTC. It specifies CASRLPGTEQYF.

In its sample, this clonotype was seen a few times. The chain links TRBV14 to TRBJ2-7; the D is unclear. The CDR3 consists of 15 residues. CDR1 and CDR2 from the germline V gene are SGHDN and FVKESK. V lost 0 bases to trimming and J lost 2 bases, with 11 bases between them. CDR3 nucleotide sequence: TGTGCCAGCAGCCAAGATATCGTACCCACCTACGAGCAGTACTTC. The encoded protein is CASSQDIVPTYEQYF.